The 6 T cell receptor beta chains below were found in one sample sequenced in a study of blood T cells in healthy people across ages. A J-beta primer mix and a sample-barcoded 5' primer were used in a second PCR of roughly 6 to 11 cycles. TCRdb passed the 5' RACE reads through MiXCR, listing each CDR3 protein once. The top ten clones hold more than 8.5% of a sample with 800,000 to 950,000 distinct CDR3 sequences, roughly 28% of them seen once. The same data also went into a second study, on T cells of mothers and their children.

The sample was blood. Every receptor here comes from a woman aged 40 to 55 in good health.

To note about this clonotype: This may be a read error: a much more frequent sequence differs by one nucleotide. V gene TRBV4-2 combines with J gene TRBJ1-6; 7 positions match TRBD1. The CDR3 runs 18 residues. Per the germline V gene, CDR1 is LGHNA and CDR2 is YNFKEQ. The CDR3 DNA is TGTGCCAGCAGCCAAGACCTACTGGGACAGCTTAAGAATTCATCCCTCCACTTT. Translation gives CASSQDLLGQLKNSSLHF.

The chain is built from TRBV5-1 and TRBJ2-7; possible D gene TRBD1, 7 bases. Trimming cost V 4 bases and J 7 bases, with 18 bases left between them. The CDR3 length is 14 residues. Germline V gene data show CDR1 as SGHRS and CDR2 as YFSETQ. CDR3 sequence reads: CASSQGDTREEQYF. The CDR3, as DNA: TGCGCCAGCAGCCAGGGGGACACCCGGGAGGAGCAGTACTTC.

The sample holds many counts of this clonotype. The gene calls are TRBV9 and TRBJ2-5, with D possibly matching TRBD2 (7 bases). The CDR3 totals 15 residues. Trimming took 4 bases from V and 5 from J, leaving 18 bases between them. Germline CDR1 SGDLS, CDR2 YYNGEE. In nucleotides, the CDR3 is TGTGCCAGCAGCCTGAGGGGGGGTCCTATGGAGACCCAGTACTTC. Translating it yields CASSLRGGPMETQYF.

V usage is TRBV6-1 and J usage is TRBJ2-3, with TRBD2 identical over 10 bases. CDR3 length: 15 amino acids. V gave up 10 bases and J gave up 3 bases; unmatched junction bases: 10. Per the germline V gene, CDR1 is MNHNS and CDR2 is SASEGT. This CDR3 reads CANRGLARGTDTQYF. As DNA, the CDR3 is TGTGCCAACCGGGGACTAGCGAGGGGAACAGATACGCAGTATTTT.

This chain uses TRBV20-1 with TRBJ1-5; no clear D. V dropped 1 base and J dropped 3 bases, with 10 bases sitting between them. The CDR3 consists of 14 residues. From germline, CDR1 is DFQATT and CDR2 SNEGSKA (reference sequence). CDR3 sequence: CSARVGSANQPQHF. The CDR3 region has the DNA TGCAGTGCTAGAGTGGGGTCGGCCAATCAGCCCCAGCATTTT.

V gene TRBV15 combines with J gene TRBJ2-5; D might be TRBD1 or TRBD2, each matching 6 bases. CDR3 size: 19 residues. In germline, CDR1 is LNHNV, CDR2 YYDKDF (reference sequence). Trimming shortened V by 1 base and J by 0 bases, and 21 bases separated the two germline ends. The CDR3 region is CATSRGHLSGAGYQETQYF. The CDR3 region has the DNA TGTGCCACCAGCAGAGGACATTTATCGGGGGCAGGATACCAAGAGACCCAGTACTTC.